Listed below are T cell receptor beta chains from one sample, sequenced in a study of blood T cell repertoires in COVID-19. The assay was immunoSEQ multiplex PCR, and TCRdb's table has in-frame clones only and misses some. The sample carries approximately 250,000 clones, about 82% recorded once. The material sequenced was peripheral blood. These receptors all come from an elderly woman with COVID-19, enrolled during active disease. Each CDR3 is given with its conserved first and last residue. Some rows mark clone size as missing; the rest say once, few, many or name a class of expanded clone.

once	TRBV9	CASNPGQEYGYTF
-	TRBV3-1/TRBV3-2	CASSSTLGGGGRTDTQYF
-	TRBV5-1	CASSLMGQGNTDTQYF
-	TRBV7-6	CASSSPLDRARMDRTEAFF
-	TRBV6-5	CASSYHSGGATGELFF
-	TRBV7-2	CASSLHPTPDTYEQYF
-	TRBV12-3/TRBV12-4	CASSLGGIREFF
-	TRBV6-2/TRBV6-3	CASNPDRGNTGELFF
-	TRBV2	CASGSQVSNTEAFF
-	TRBV6-5	CASTRGIVNTEAFF
-	TRBV10-2	CASSEDRNYGYTF
-	TRBV28	CASSPGQPLYGYTF
few	TRBV6-2/TRBV6-3	CASSYGGGGQQETQYF
-	TRBV19	CATQKDRGGIRADTQYF
-	TRBV6-5	CASSYLGLRNSPLHF
-	TRBV6-5	CASTPRAGVAAPLHF
-	TRBV6-5	CASGSGGANYGYTF
-	TRBV3-1/TRBV3-2	CASSPPGSGSPQHF
once	TRBV18	CASSPYRVGSTGELFF
-	TRBV19	CASSSPGTASLQYF
-	TRBV2	CASSDSEEYGYTF
-	TRBV6-5	CASSSRDRHYEQYF
-	TRBV30	CAWRDSHYEQYF
-	TRBV19	CASSIGRIGEDTQYF
once	TRBV6-6	CASSTSGGPNEQYF
-	TRBV5-1	CASSLFGLAGNYNEQFF
-	TRBV29-1	CSAGTGKGNTIYF
-	TRBV3-1/TRBV3-2	CASSHRGYTEAFF
once	TRBV4-1	CASSHGGGNTEAFF
-	TRBV19	CASSISLIGEKLFF
-	TRBV14	CASSPYIRTGPDYGYTF
-	TRBV4-2	CASSPGSLAGGFQETQYF